The clone carrying this TCR beta chain was counted ten times or more. Its antigen remains unknown. Authors of the study amplified TCR beta CDR3 regions from RNA transcripts. HTBI primers were used for first-round RT-PCR of the TCR CDR3. TCRdb called the multiplex PCR reads again in MiXCR, with one record for every CDR3 protein. The sample yields about 260,000 distinct CDR3 sequences, roughly 15% seen once. The data were taken from a study of T cells in Graves' hyperthyroidism and ophthalmopathy. About the study: It was at initial diagnosis, before any treatment, that peripheral blood was collected.

The CDR3 loop spans 12 amino acids. V shed 3 bases and J shed 5 bases, with 7 bases lying between them. Germline V gene lookup returns CDR1 KGHSH and CDR2 LQKENI. Broader study findings: Ophthalmopathy and stable hyperthyroidism were told apart by a 13 V-J model.

This sequence originates from a woman aged 18-30 years with Graves' ophthalmopathy. Sequenced input: blood. The genes are TRBV18 and TRBJ2-5; D remains ambiguous. DNA of the CDR3: TGTGCCAGCTCACCGGCTGCCGAGACCCAGTACTTC. It yields the protein CASSPAAETQYF.